This TCR beta chain was sequenced for a study of T cell clonotyping in hematopoietic cell transplantation. Only in-frame clones appear in the TCRdb table, and some are missing; sequencing was by immunoSEQ multiplex PCR. This table has 3,500 or so clones, around 95% appearing once. Regarding this clone: Antigen specificity is unknown.

This CDR3 region has 16 residues. V shed 4 bases and J 5 bases; nucleotides not matched to a gene: 13. Germline-derived CDR1 and CDR2 are SGHDN and FVKESK. The sample's time point: recipient sample about 28 days before transplant, after cytoreduction. General observations from the study: No sorting was done, leaving CD4 and CD8 contributions mixed. Few recipient clonotypes overlapped donors; over 97% were de novo at given depth.

This clonotype originated in a woman aged 50 to 60 with chronic myeloid leukemia. Some clones in this sample may be carry-over from other donors' samples. Sequencing was performed on peripheral blood mononuclear cells, taken before stem cell transplant. This chain uses TRBV14 with TRBJ1-2, with 7 nucleotides matching TRBD1. The CDR3 region has the DNA TGTGCCAGCAGCCCGATAGACCGGGACAGTGGGTATGGCTACACCTTC. Protein sequence: CASSPIDRDSGYGYTF.